The clone carrying this TCR beta chain was seen a handful of times. This CDR3 is built from 15 residues. CDR1 and CDR2 from the germline V gene are LGHNA and YNFKEQ. The V gene end was trimmed by 0 bases and the J gene end by 5 bases; junction bases not matched to a gene: 7. These data originate in a study of cytomegalovirus exposure and HLA in healthy donors. Both 60 Vbeta primers and 13 Jbeta primers went into the PCR. Sequenced by immunoSEQ multiplex PCR; TCRdb stores in-frame clones only, minus some. Among around 190,000 clones listed, around 77% were seen once. The V gene is TRBV4-2, the J gene TRBJ2-7, with 7 bases matching TRBD2. The sample was PBMCs. The receptor was derived from a man in his sixties in good health and CMV-seronegative. CDR3: CASSQDLLAENEQYF. The CDR3 DNA sequence: TGTGCCAGCAGCCAAGATCTGCTAGCGGAGAACGAGCAGTACTTC.